Following are 3 T cell receptor beta chains from one sample sequenced in a study of CD8 T cells in ankylosing spondylitis. TCRdb processed the 5' RACE reads anew with MiXCR; each CDR3 protein has one entry. The data contain 300,000 to 350,000 distinct CDR3 sequences, about 15% of them singletons. The sample consisted of blood, either unsorted or a sorted T cell fraction (not recorded which). The source is a male donor with ankylosing spondylitis or in good health (not recorded which).

This clonotype came up a few times. CDR3 bases: TGTGCCAGCAGCCAAAGGGGGGGAGCGGATGGCTACACCTTC. Residues: CASSQRGGADGYTF. The chain employs TRBV3-1 and TRBJ1-2, with a tentative D call TRBD1 (6 bases). The V gene lost 2 bases and the J gene lost 6 bases, with 13 bases spanning the gap. CDR1 and CDR2 (germline): LGHDT, YNNKEL (reference sequence). The CDR3 runs to 14 residues.

The CDR3 is CSALQGTSYEQYF. The CDR3 nucleotides are TGCAGTGCCTTACAGGGGACTTCCTACGAGCAGTACTTC. This chain uses TRBV20-1 with TRBJ2-7; D might be TRBD1 (7 bases). Between the trimmed V and J ends, which lost 6 bases and 1 base, there was a span of 13 bases. From germline, CDR1 is DFQATT and CDR2 SNEGSKA (reference sequence). CDR3 length equals 13 residues.

In its sample, this clonotype was seen a few times. Here the CDR3 reads CASSLEALFAEAFF. The CDR3 bases are TGTGCCAGCAGTTTAGAGGCCCTCTTCGCTGAAGCTTTCTTT. J is TRBJ1-1 and V is TRBV12-3 or TRBV12-4; D call uncertain. Between the trimmed V and J ends, which lost 1 base and 6 bases, there was a span of 12 bases. CDR3 length: 14 residues.